The 6 T cell receptor beta chains below were found in one sample sequenced in a study of blood T cell repertoires in COVID-19. Assay used: immunoSEQ multiplex PCR; TCRdb lists only in-frame clones, some missing. Of nearly 110,000 clones listed, around 80% were seen once; the top ten hold 5% to 7.5%. The specimen was peripheral blood. The receptors stem from a man of 80 years or more with COVID-19, enrolled during active disease.

The chain employs TRBV27 and TRBJ1-5; D is possibly TRBD1 (5 bases). V was trimmed by 2 bases and J by 4 bases, leaving 12 bases between them. Germline lookup yields CDR1 MNHEY and CDR2 SMNVEV (reference sequence). The CDR3 is made up of 15 amino acids. CDR3 residues: CASSLRTGKNQPQHF. CDR3 coding DNA: TGTGCCAGCAGTTTACGTACAGGAAAGAATCAGCCCCAGCATTTT.

CDR3 sequence reads: CASSADRGFNEKLFF. CDR3 bases: TGTGCCAGCAGCGCCGACAGGGGGTTTAATGAAAAACTGTTTTTT. The chain joins TRBV9 to TRBJ1-4; the match to TRBD1 covers 9 bases. J lost 4 bases, V lost 3 bases, and 4 bases had no gene match. There are 15 residues in the CDR3. Germline V gene lookup returns CDR1 SGDLS and CDR2 YYNGEE. The full variable domain, completed using reference TRBV9 and TRBJ1-4, is DSGVTQTPKHLITATGQRVTLRCSPRSGDLSVYWYQQSLDQGLQFLIQYYNGEERAKGNILERFSAQQFPDLHSELNLSSLELGDSALYFCASSADRGFNEKLFFGSGTQLSVL.

The chain carries TRBV2 and TRBJ2-5, with 13 bases lining up with TRBD2. This CDR3 has 14 residues. Germline V gene lookup returns CDR1 SNHLY and CDR2 FYNNEI. Trimming cost V 7 bases and J 10 bases; bases outside gene matches: 9. The DNA of the CDR3 is TGTGCCAGCAAAGGACTAGCGGGAGAAGGGGGCCAGTACTTC. Protein: CASKGLAGEGGQYF.

Concerning this clone: This specimen includes other DNA sequences encoding the same CDR3. The chain employs TRBV29-1 and TRBJ2-7; 11 positions match TRBD1. CDR3 length: 12 amino acids. Trimming removed 7 bases from V and 5 bases from J; junction bases left unmatched: 4. Germline V lookup: CDR1 SQVTM, CDR2 ANQGSEA. The CDR3 reads CSAGQGAHEQYF. The CDR3 DNA is TGCAGCGCAGGACAGGGGGCCCACGAGCAGTACTTC.

The chain carries TRBV5-4 and TRBJ2-7; 7 bases map to TRBD2. V trimming: 2 bases; J trimming: 4 bases; junction bases outside the gene matches: 6. This CDR3 is 14 amino acids long. CDR1 is SGHNT and CDR2 is YYREEE in the germline V gene (reference sequence). CDR3 bases: TGTGCCAGCAGCTTAGGTCGGGAGGTTTACGAGCAGTACTTC. It codes for CASSLGREVYEQYF.

The V and J genes are TRBV29-1 and TRBJ2-1; 14 nucleotides line up with TRBD2. Unmatched junction bases numbered 6, after V lost 5 bases and J lost 9 bases. CDR1 is SQVTM, CDR2 ANQGSEA, per germline. CDR3 length: 14 amino acids. The DNA for the CDR3 is TGCAGCGTTTCCGGACTAGCGGGAGGTTCTGAGCAGTTCTTC. As protein: CSVSGLAGGSEQFF.